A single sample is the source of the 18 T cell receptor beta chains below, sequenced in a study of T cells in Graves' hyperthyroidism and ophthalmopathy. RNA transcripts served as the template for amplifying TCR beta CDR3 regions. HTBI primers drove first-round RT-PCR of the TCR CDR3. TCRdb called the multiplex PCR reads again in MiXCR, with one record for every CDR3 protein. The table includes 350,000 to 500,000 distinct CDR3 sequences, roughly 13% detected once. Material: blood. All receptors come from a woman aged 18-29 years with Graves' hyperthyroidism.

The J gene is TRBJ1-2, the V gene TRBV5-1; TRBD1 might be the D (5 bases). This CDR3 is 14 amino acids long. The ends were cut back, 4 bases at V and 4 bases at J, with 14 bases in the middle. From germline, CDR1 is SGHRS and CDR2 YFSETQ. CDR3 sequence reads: CASSGGDLSYGYTF. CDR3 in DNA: TGCGCCAGCAGCGGGGGGGATCTGAGCTATGGCTACACCTTC. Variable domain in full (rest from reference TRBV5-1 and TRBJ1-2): KAGVTQTPRYLIKTRGQQVTLSCSPISGHRSVSWYQQTPGQGLQFLFEYFSETQRNKGNFPGRFSGRQFSNSRSEMNVSTLELGDSALYLCASSGGDLSYGYTFGSGTRLTVV.

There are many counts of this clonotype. CDR3 coding DNA: TGTGCCAGCAGGCTAGCCAATGAGCAGTTCTTC. Protein sequence: CASRLANEQFF. The V and J genes are TRBV7-9 and TRBJ2-1, with TRBD2 as a possible D gene (5 bases). This CDR3 comprises 11 residues. Germline V gene lookup returns CDR1 SEHNR and CDR2 FQNEAQ (reference sequence). With 6 bases removed from V and 6 bases from J, the gap between germline ends came to 6 bases.

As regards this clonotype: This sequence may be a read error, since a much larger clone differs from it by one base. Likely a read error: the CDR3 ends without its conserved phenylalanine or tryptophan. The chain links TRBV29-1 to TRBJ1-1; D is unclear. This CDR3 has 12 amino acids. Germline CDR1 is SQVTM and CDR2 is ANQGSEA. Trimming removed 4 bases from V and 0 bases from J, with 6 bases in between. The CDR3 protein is CSVGWLNTEAFL. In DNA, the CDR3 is TGCAGCGTTGGATGGCTGAACACTGAAGCTTTCCTT.

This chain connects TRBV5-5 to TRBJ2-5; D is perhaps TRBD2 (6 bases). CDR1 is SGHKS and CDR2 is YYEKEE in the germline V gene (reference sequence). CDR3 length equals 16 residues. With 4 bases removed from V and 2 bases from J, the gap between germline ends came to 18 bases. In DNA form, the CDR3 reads TGTGCCAGCAGCACCGGCCCTACAGGACTACAAGAGACCCAGTACTTC. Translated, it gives CASSTGPTGLQETQYF.

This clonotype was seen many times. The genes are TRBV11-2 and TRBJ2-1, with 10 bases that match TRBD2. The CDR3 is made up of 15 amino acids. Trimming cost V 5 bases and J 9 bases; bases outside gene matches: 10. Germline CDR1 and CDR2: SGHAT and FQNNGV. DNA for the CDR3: TGTGCCAGCAGCCGCCTAGCGGGAGTATCGGGTGAGCAGTTCTTC. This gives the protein CASSRLAGVSGEQFF.

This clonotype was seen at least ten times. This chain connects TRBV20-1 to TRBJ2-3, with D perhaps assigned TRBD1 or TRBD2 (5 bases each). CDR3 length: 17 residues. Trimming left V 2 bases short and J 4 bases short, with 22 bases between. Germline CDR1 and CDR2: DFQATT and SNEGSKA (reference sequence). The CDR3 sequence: CSARSGTGPARADTQYF. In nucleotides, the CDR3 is TGCAGTGCTAGATCTGGGACGGGGCCTGCCCGTGCAGATACGCAGTATTTT.

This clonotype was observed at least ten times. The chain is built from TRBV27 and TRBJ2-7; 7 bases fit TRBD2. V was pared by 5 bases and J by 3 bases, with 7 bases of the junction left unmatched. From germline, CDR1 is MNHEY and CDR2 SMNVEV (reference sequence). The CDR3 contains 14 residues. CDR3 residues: CASSTAGLHYEQYF. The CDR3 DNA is TGTGCCAGCAGTACAGCGGGACTCCACTACGAGCAGTACTTC.

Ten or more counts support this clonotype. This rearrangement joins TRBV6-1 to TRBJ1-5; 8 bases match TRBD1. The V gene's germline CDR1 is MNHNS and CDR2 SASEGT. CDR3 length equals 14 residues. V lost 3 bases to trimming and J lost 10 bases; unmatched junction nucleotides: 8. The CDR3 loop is CASSDRQGALPQHF. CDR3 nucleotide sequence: TGTGCCAGCAGTGATAGGCAGGGGGCTCTACCCCAGCATTTT.

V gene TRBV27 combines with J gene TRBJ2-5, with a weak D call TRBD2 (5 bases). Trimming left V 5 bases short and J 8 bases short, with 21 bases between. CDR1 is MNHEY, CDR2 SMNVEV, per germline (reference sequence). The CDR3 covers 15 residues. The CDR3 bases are TGTGCCAGCAGTGCCGAATGGGTCCTCGGAGGAACCCAGTACTTC. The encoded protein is CASSAEWVLGGTQYF.

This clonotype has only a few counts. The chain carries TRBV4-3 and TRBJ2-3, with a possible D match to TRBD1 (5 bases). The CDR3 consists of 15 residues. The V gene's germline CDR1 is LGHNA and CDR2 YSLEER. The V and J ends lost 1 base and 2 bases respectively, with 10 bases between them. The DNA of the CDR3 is TGCGCCAGCAGCCAAGTTGACAGCTACACAGATACGCAGTATTTT. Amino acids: CASSQVDSYTDTQYF.

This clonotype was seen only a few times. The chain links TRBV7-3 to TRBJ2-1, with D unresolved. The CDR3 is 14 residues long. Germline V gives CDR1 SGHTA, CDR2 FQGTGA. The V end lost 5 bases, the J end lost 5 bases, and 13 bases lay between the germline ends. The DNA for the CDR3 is TGTGCCAGCAGCCCTACCCGCTCAAACAATGAGCAGTTCTTC. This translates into CASSPTRSNNEQFF.

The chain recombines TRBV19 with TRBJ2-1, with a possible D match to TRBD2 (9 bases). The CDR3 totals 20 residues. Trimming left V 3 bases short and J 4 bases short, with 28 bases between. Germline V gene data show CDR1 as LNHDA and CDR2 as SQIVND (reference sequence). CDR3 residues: CASSMVQGVVTSGLYNEQFF. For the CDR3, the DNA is TGTGCCAGTAGTATGGTACAGGGGGTTGTGACTAGCGGCTTGTACAATGAGCAGTTCTTC.

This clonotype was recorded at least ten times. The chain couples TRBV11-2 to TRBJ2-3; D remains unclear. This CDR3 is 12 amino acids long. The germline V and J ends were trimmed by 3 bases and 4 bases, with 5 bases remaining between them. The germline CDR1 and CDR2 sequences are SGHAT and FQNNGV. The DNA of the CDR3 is TGTGCCAGCAGCTTGATCGCAGATACGCAGTATTTT. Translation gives CASSLIADTQYF. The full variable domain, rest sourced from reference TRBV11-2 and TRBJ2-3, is EAGVAQSPRYKIIEKRQSVAFWCNPISGHATLYWYQQILGQGPKLLIQFQNNGVVDDSQLPKDRFSAERLKGVDSTLKIQPAKLEDSAVYLCASSLIADTQYFGPGTRLTVL.

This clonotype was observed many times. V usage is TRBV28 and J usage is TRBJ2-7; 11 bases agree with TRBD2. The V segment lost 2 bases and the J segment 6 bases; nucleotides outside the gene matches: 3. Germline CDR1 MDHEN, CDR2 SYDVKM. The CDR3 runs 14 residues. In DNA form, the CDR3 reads TGTGCCAGCAGTTTAACTAGCGGGAGTGGCGAGCAGTACTTC. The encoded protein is CASSLTSGSGEQYF.

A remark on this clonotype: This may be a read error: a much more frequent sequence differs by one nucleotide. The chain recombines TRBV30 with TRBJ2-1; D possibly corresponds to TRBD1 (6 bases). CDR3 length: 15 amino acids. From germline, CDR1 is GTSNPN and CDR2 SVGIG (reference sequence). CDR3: CAWSTARGSHNEQFF. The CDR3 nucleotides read TGTGCCTGGAGTACGGCCAGGGGCTCCCACAATGAGCAGTTCTTC.

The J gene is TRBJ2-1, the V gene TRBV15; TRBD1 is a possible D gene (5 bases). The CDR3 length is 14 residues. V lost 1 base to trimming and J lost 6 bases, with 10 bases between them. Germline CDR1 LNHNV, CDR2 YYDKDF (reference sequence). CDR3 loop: CATSRGQPVNEQFF. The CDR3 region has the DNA TGTGCCACCAGCAGAGGACAGCCGGTCAATGAGCAGTTCTTC.

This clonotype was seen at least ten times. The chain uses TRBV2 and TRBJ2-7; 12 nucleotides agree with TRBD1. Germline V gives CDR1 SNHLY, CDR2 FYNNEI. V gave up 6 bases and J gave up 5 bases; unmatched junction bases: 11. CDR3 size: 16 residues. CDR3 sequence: CASRSGTGGGLHEQYF. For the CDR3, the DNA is TGTGCCAGCAGGTCCGGGACAGGGGGCGGATTACACGAGCAGTACTTC.

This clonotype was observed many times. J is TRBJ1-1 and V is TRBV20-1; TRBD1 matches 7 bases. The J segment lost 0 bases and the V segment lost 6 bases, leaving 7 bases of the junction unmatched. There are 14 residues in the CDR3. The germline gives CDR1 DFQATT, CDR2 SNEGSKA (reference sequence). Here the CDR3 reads CSAQRGPVNTEAFF. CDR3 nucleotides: TGCAGTGCCCAAAGGGGGCCGGTGAACACTGAAGCTTTCTTT.